Listed here are 9 T cell receptor beta chains from one sample, sequenced in a study of cytomegalovirus exposure and HLA in healthy donors. Primers for the PCR totalled 60 Vbeta and 13 Jbeta. Profiled with immunoSEQ multiplex PCR; TCRdb holds only in-frame clones, not every one. The sample has about 180,000 clones; about 75% are singletons. The sequencing sample was made of PBMCs. Every receptor here comes from a middle-aged man in good health and CMV-seropositive.

V gene TRBV7-3 combines with J gene TRBJ2-5, with TRBD1 identical over 10 bases. Germline V gives CDR1 SGHTA, CDR2 FQGTGA. The V segment lost 5 bases and the J segment 5 bases; nucleotides outside the gene matches: 8. The length of the CDR3 is 15 residues. The CDR3 DNA follows: TGTGCCAGCAGCAAGGGACAGGGGTGGGATGAGACCCAGTACTTC. This sequence encodes CASSKGQGWDETQYF. The full variable domain, its missing parts supplied by reference TRBV7-3 and TRBJ2-5, is GAGVSQTPSNKVTEKGKYVELRCDPISGHTALYWYRQSLGQGPEFLIYFQGTGAADDSGLPNDRFFAVRPEGSVSTLKIQRTERGDSAVYLCASSKGQGWDETQYFGPGTRLLVL.

The J gene is TRBJ2-2, the V gene TRBV18, with 8 bases matching TRBD2. The CDR3 extends over 15 amino acids. Trimming at V came to 2 bases and at J to 7 bases, leaving 6 bases not matched to a gene. Germline assignment: CDR1 KGHSH and CDR2 LQKENI. This CDR3 is CASSPGLAANGELFF. The CDR3 DNA sequence: TGTGCCAGCTCACCAGGACTAGCCGCTAACGGGGAGCTGTTTTTT.

This clone was seen only once. The CDR3 region has the DNA TGTGCCAGCAAGGGGTCGGTGGGAAACACCATATATTTT. This sequence encodes CASKGSVGNTIYF. The chain links TRBV6-5 to TRBJ1-3; D might be TRBD1 (5 bases). Germline CDR1 MNHEY, CDR2 SVGAGI. V was trimmed by 7 bases and J by 4 bases, leaving 11 bases between them. CDR3 length equals 13 residues.

The chain employs TRBV9 and TRBJ2-7; 9 bases line up with TRBD2. Looked up from germline, CDR1 is SGDLS and CDR2 is YYNGEE. V was pared by 6 bases and J by 4 bases, with 11 bases of the junction left unmatched. The CDR3 runs 15 residues. This chain's CDR3 is CASIRDSGSGYEQYF. CDR3 coding DNA: TGTGCCAGCATCCGGGATAGCGGGAGCGGGTACGAGCAGTACTTC.

This chain uses TRBV30 with TRBJ1-2, with D unclear. This CDR3 comprises 11 residues. Germline V lookup: CDR1 GTSNPN, CDR2 SVGIG (reference sequence). The V end was cut by 5 bases, the J end by 4 bases, with 8 bases between. CDR3 in amino acids: CAWGAGYGYTF. Written as DNA, the CDR3 is TGTGCCTGGGGTGCCGGCTATGGCTACACCTTC.

The chain employs TRBV10-3 and TRBJ2-1; TRBD2 agrees at 9 bases. The CDR3 is made up of 15 amino acids. CDR1 and CDR2 (germline): ENHRY, SYGVKD. V was pared by 6 bases and J by 3 bases, with 6 bases of the junction left unmatched. For the CDR3, the DNA is TGTGCCATCAGCAGGACTAGCGTGGGCTACAATGAGCAGTTCTTC. It translates to CAISRTSVGYNEQFF.

This chain links TRBV21-1 with TRBJ2-7; TRBD1 was called by the table and not checked on the DNA. TRBV21-1 is classified as a pseudogene. The CDR3 is 17 amino acids. The CDR3 protein is CASSKVSRGQQTYEQYF. CDR3 bases: TGTGCCAGCAGCAAAGTGTCTAGGGGACAGCAAACCTACGAGCAGTACTTC.

The chain has TRBV10-3 and TRBJ2-5; TRBD2 matches at 11 bases. The CDR3 contains 17 residues. CDR1 and CDR2 (germline): ENHRY, SYGVKD. The V gene end was trimmed by 6 bases and the J gene end by 2 bases; junction bases not matched to a gene: 11. For the CDR3, the DNA is TGTGCCATCAGGGAGGGGGAAACTAGCGGGGGACAAGAGACCCAGTACTTC. Its translation: CAIREGETSGGQETQYF.

The table lists this clone with a few counts. The chain joins TRBV7-6 to TRBJ1-5, with a weak D call TRBD1 (6 bases). The CDR3 totals 15 residues. The germline V gene has CDR1 SGHVS and CDR2 FNYEAQ. The V gene lost 4 bases and the J gene lost 2 bases, with 12 bases spanning the gap. The CDR3 region has the DNA TGTGCCAGCAGCTCACAGGGTTTGGGCAATCAGCCCCAGCATTTT. It specifies CASSSQGLGNQPQHF. The whole variable domain, filled in from reference TRBV7-6 and TRBJ1-5, reads GAGVSQSPRYKVTKRGQDVALRCDPISGHVSLYWYRQALGQGPEFLTYFNYEAQQDKSGLPNDRFSAERPEGSISTLTIQRTEQRDSAMYRCASSSQGLGNQPQHFGDGTRLSIL.